Listed here are 28 T cell receptor beta chains from one sample, sequenced in a study of blood T cell repertoires in COVID-19. The method was immunoSEQ multiplex PCR; TCRdb's version includes in-frame clones alone and lacks a portion of them. The top ten clones hold around 1.5% of a sample with about 260,000 clones, about 89% of them seen once. Sequencing used peripheral blood. The origin of the receptors is a middle-aged woman who had recovered from COVID-19.

This sequence joins TRBV28 and TRBJ1-1; the match to TRBD1 covers 10 bases. V shed 7 bases, J shed 7 bases, and the junction held 12 bases outside the gene matches. The CDR3 sequence is 15 residues long. Germline lookup yields CDR1 MDHEN and CDR2 SYDVKM. CDR3 residues: CASTRSGQGRDEAFF. In DNA form, the CDR3 reads TGTGCCAGCACCCGGTCGGGACAGGGGAGGGATGAAGCTTTCTTT.

This chain uses TRBV11-2 with TRBJ1-1; D is unclear. V was shortened by 5 bases and J by 0 bases, with 4 bases between the two germline ends. The CDR3 totals 12 residues. The germline V gene has CDR1 SGHAT and CDR2 FQNNGV. CDR3 nucleotide sequence: TGTGCCAGCAGCCGTATGAACACTGAAGCTTTCTTT. This codes for CASSRMNTEAFF.

The rearrangement uses TRBV6-1 and TRBJ1-1; no firm D call. The ends were cut back, 0 bases at V and 13 bases at J, with 6 bases in the middle. The length of the CDR3 is 10 residues. Germline loops: CDR1 MNHNS, CDR2 SASEGT. The CDR3 is CASSEARVFF. As DNA, the CDR3 is TGTGCCAGCAGTGAAGCGCGGGTTTTCTTT.

The J gene is TRBJ1-5, the V gene TRBV9; 7 bases fit TRBD1. CDR1 is SGDLS, CDR2 YYNGEE, per germline. J was trimmed by 3 bases and V by 3 bases; bases with no gene match: 3. The CDR3 contains 14 residues. The CDR3 protein is CASSETGNNQPQHF. The CDR3 nucleotides read TGTGCCAGCAGCGAGACAGGGAACAATCAGCCCCAGCATTTT. Variable domain in full (rest from reference TRBV9 and TRBJ1-5): DSGVTQTPKHLITATGQRVTLRCSPRSGDLSVYWYQQSLDQGLQFLIQYYNGEERAKGNILERFSAQQFPDLHSELNLSSLELGDSALYFCASSETGNNQPQHFGDGTRLSIL.

This clone was seen once. The chain links TRBV27 to TRBJ1-3; possible D gene TRBD1, 6 bases. The length of the CDR3 is 15 residues. V lost 5 bases, J lost 9 bases, and 20 bases lay in between. Germline V lookup: CDR1 MNHEY, CDR2 SMNVEV (reference sequence). The CDR3 is CASSLTGHQRGTIYF. DNA of the CDR3: TGTGCCAGCAGTCTGACGGGACACCAAAGGGGCACCATATATTTT.

This chain joins TRBV6-5 and TRBJ2-5; D is possibly TRBD2 (5 bases). The CDR3 contains 14 residues. CDR1 MNHEY and CDR2 SVGAGI come from the germline V gene. The V end lost 4 bases, the J end lost 2 bases, and 11 bases lay between the germline ends. This CDR3 reads CASSSPPGQETQYF. In nucleotides, the CDR3 is TGTGCCAGCAGTTCCCCGCCGGGGCAAGAGACCCAGTACTTC.

V usage is TRBV2 and J usage is TRBJ2-3; D not certain. Trimming took 0 bases from V and 3 from J, leaving 7 bases between them. This CDR3 is 14 amino acids long. Germline CDR1 is SNHLY and CDR2 is FYNNEI. Here the CDR3 reads CASSEALATDTQYF. The CDR3 nucleotides read TGTGCCAGCAGTGAAGCGCTCGCGACAGATACGCAGTATTTT.

This chain uses TRBV30 with TRBJ2-2; TRBD1 matches at 10 bases. In germline, CDR1 is GTSNPN, CDR2 SVGIG (reference sequence). This CDR3 region has 14 residues. V shed 5 bases and J 2 bases; nucleotides not matched to a gene: 2. The DNA for the CDR3 is TGTGCCTGGCGGACAGGGGGAAACACCGGGGAGCTGTTTTTT. Protein product: CAWRTGGNTGELFF. The full variable domain, completed using reference TRBV30 and TRBJ2-2, is SQTIHQWPATLVQPVGSPLSLECTVEGTSNPNLYWYRQAAGRGLQLLFYSVGIGQISSEVPQNLSASRPQDRQFILSSKKLLLSDSGFYLCAWRTGGNTGELFFGEGSRLTVL.

In this sample, this clone turned up once. The genes are TRBV28 and TRBJ2-7; D perhaps matches TRBD1 (6 bases). The CDR3 consists of 17 residues. Germline V gene data show CDR1 as MDHEN and CDR2 as SYDVKM. The V gene lost 6 bases and the J gene lost 5 bases, with 26 bases spanning the gap. The CDR3 sequence: CASSPAVRGPGVDEQYF. DNA of the CDR3: TGTGCCAGCAGCCCCGCCGTTCGGGGTCCAGGGGTCGACGAGCAGTACTTC.

The J gene is TRBJ1-2, the V gene TRBV1; the D segment call TRBD1 is taken from the table without a DNA check. TRBV1 is recorded as a pseudogene. There are 15 residues in the CDR3. CDR3 amino acids: CTSSQVVRDRDGYTF. CDR3 DNA sequence: TGCACCAGCAGCCAAGTAGTCCGGGACAGGGACGGCTACACCTTC.

The chain uses TRBV12-3 or TRBV12-4 and TRBJ1-6; D call uncertain. V was trimmed by 5 bases and J by 4 bases, leaving 6 bases between them. The CDR3 totals 13 residues. The CDR3 nucleotides are TGTGCCAGCAGTCACAATTATAATTCACCCCTCCACTTT. Translation: CASSHNYNSPLHF.

The genes are TRBV14 and TRBJ1-2; D is possibly TRBD1 (5 bases). The germline V and J ends were trimmed by 0 bases and 3 bases, with 8 bases remaining between them. Germline V gene sequence: CDR1 SGHDN, CDR2 FVKESK. This CDR3 comprises 14 residues. The CDR3 reads CASSQDWTYYGYTF. The DNA of the CDR3 is TGTGCCAGCAGCCAAGATTGGACATACTATGGCTACACCTTC. The full variable domain, with the rest looked up from reference TRBV14 and TRBJ1-2, is EAGVTQFPSHSVIEKGQTVTLRCDPISGHDNLYWYRRVMGKEIKFLLHFVKESKQDESGMPNNRFLAERTGGTYSTLKVQPAELEDSGVYFCASSQDWTYYGYTFGSGTRLTVV.

This clone was seen only a few times. The chain couples TRBV2 to TRBJ1-6; 9 nucleotides line up with TRBD1. V dropped 5 bases and J dropped 9; count of bases not matched to a gene: 5. This CDR3 has 14 residues. Germline CDR1 reads SNHLY; CDR2 reads FYNNEI. The CDR3 spells CASSPGQGSSPLHF. CDR3 DNA: TGTGCCAGCAGTCCGGGACAGGGTTCTTCACCCCTCCACTTT.

The chain recombines TRBV30 with TRBJ2-7; 10 nucleotides agree with TRBD1. CDR1 is GTSNPN, CDR2 SVGIG, per germline (reference sequence). The CDR3 is 13 residues long. V lost 2 bases to trimming and J lost 6 bases; unmatched junction nucleotides: 4. Written as DNA, the CDR3 is TGTGCCTGGAGTAGACAGGGGGCGTTCGAGCAGTACTTC. This sequence encodes CAWSRQGAFEQYF. The full variable domain, in which reference TRBV30 and TRBJ2-7 provide the parts outside the CDR3, is SQTIHQWPATLVQPVGSPLSLECTVEGTSNPNLYWYRQAAGRGLQLLFYSVGIGQISSEVPQNLSASRPQDRQFILSSKKLLLSDSGFYLCAWSRQGAFEQYFGPGTRLTVT.

The chain is built from TRBV4-3 and TRBJ2-7; 7 nucleotides agree with TRBD1. With 1 base clipped from V and 0 bases from J, the junction kept 3 bases outside the gene matches. The CDR3 is made up of 15 amino acids. CDR1 and CDR2 (germline): LGHNA, YSLEER. CDR3 sequence (DNA): TGCGCCAGCAGCCAAGTGTGGGACAGCTCCTACGAGCAGTACTTC. Translating gives CASSQVWDSSYEQYF.

The CDR3 sequence is CASIGCADTQYF. The DNA for the CDR3 is TGCGCCAGCATCGGTTGCGCAGATACGCAGTATTTT. The chain has TRBV23-1 and TRBJ2-3; D not certain. TRBV23-1 is filed as an ORF, its function uncertain. The CDR3 is 12 amino acids. Trimming removed 7 bases from V and 4 bases from J, with 9 bases in between.

The chain couples TRBV20-1 to TRBJ1-6; D call uncertain. The CDR3 has 13 amino acids. The germline V gene has CDR1 DFQATT and CDR2 SNEGSKA (reference sequence). V was clipped by 3 bases and J by 9 bases, with 12 bases between them. CDR3 sequence reads: CSASIGEGSPLHF. The CDR3 DNA reads TGCAGTGCTAGTATCGGGGAGGGTTCACCCCTCCACTTT.

This CDR3 is CASPGGWAGANVLTF. CDR3 in DNA: TGCGCCAGCCCGGGGGGTTGGGCTGGGGCCAACGTCCTGACTTTC. The J gene is TRBJ2-6, the V gene TRBV23-1, with TRBD2 matching over 7 bases. TRBV23-1 is sorted into the ORF group, with uncertain function. The CDR3 is 15 residues long. V was clipped by 8 bases and J by 2 bases; unmatched bases: 6.

In this sample, this clone turned up once. The chain employs TRBV10-3 and TRBJ2-3; the D gene is possibly TRBD2 (6 bases). With 2 bases removed from V and 10 bases from J, the gap between germline ends came to 16 bases. This CDR3 is 14 amino acids long. Germline V lookup: CDR1 ENHRY, CDR2 SYGVKD. CDR3 nucleotides: TGTGCCATCAGTGAGGCCGGGAGCAGCGACTCGCAGTATTTT. The encoded protein is CAISEAGSSDSQYF.

V and J are TRBV21-1 and TRBJ1-2. TRBV21-1 counts as a pseudogene. This CDR3 comprises 17 residues. The CDR3 here is CASSNRAREQVSQGYTF. DNA for the CDR3: TGTGCCAGCAGCAACCGTGCGCGGGAGCAGGTCTCCCAGGGCTACACCTTC.

This chain connects TRBV11-2 to TRBJ1-4, with D possibly TRBD1 on 6 matching bases. Germline CDR1 is SGHAT and CDR2 is FQNNGV. This CDR3 region has 15 residues. V was trimmed by 5 bases and J by 2 bases, leaving 12 bases between them. The CDR3 spells CASSPGGATNEKLFF. For the CDR3, the DNA is TGTGCCAGCAGCCCTGGGGGGGCGACTAATGAAAAACTGTTTTTT.

The genes are TRBV29-1 and TRBJ1-4; 7 bases map to TRBD1. After removal of 0 bases from V and 7 bases from J, the junction contained 5 bases not matched to a gene. Germline CDR1 SQVTM, CDR2 ANQGSEA. The CDR3 spans 14 residues. CDR3 loop: CSVEDRQGGEKLFF. The CDR3 nucleotides read TGCAGCGTTGAAGATCGGCAGGGGGGTGAAAAACTGTTTTTT.

The V gene is TRBV6-1, the J gene TRBJ2-3; 7 bases are shared with TRBD2. CDR3 size: 15 residues. Per the germline V gene, CDR1 is MNHNS and CDR2 is SASEGT. V shed 0 bases and J 7 bases; nucleotides not matched to a gene: 7. CDR3 loop: CASSEAGTSAHTQYF. DNA of the CDR3: TGTGCCAGCAGTGAAGCGGGAACTAGCGCACATACGCAGTATTTT.

This chain connects TRBV5-1 to TRBJ2-3; possible D gene TRBD2, 6 bases. The V gene's germline CDR1 is SGHRS and CDR2 YFSETQ. With 4 bases removed from V and 2 bases from J, the gap between germline ends came to 17 bases. The CDR3 runs 16 residues. The CDR3 here is CASSLAGGVNTDTQYF. CDR3 bases: TGCGCCAGCAGCCTAGCCGGCGGGGTAAACACAGATACGCAGTATTTT.

The rearrangement uses TRBV6-1 and TRBJ2-3, with 11 bases lining up with TRBD2. Germline CDR1 and CDR2: MNHNS and SASEGT. The CDR3 contains 15 residues. V shed 0 bases, J shed 9 bases, and the junction held 5 bases outside the gene matches. The CDR3, as DNA: TGTGCCAGCAGTGAAGCTAGCGGGGGGGCCGGAACGCAGTATTTT. Translation: CASSEASGGAGTQYF.

This clone has only a few counts. The gene calls are TRBV7-2 and TRBJ2-1; 7 bases map to TRBD2. The CDR3 has 14 residues. V dropped 4 bases and J dropped 7; count of bases not matched to a gene: 7. Germline-derived CDR1 and CDR2 are SGHTA and FQGNSA. The DNA for the CDR3 is TGTGCCAGCAGCTCGCGAGCGGGGAGAAATGAGCAGTTCTTC. Residues: CASSSRAGRNEQFF.

The chain couples TRBV9 to TRBJ1-1; 7 nucleotides line up with TRBD1. V was clipped by 0 bases and J by 0 bases; unmatched bases: 5. This CDR3 spans 16 amino acids. The germline V gene has CDR1 SGDLS and CDR2 YYNGEE. The CDR3 is CASSVGGTAMNTEAFF. In nucleotides, the CDR3 is TGTGCCAGCAGCGTAGGGGGGACAGCTATGAACACTGAAGCTTTCTTT.

The CDR3 sequence: CASSPRGSETQYF. The CDR3 DNA reads TGTGCCAGCAGCCCCAGGGGATCGGAGACCCAGTACTTC. The chain uses TRBV11-3 and TRBJ2-5, with a tentative D call TRBD1 (6 bases). Per the germline V gene, CDR1 is SGHNT and CDR2 is YENEEA. CDR3 length: 13 residues. V was clipped by 5 bases and J by 5 bases, with 12 bases between them.